The 20 T cell receptor beta chains listed next were all sequenced from one sample in a study of T cells in Graves' hyperthyroidism and ophthalmopathy. TCR beta CDR3 region amplification was performed from RNA transcripts. First-round RT-PCR targeting the TCR CDR3 was performed with the HTBI primer set. MiXCR was run by TCRdb on the multiplex PCR reads, yielding one entry per CDR3 protein. Of under 250,000 distinct CDR3 sequences in the sample, approximately 23% were seen once. The specimen was blood. These receptors originate from a woman in her thirties or forties with Graves' ophthalmopathy.

At least ten counts were recorded for this clonotype. The chain links TRBV6-1 to TRBJ2-7; D remains unclear. This CDR3 has 12 amino acids. Germline CDR1 and CDR2: MNHNS and SASEGT. Trimming stripped 1 base from V and 5 bases from J, with 6 bases between. The CDR3 sequence is CASSEVQDEQYF. CDR3 DNA sequence: TGTGCCAGCAGTGAAGTTCAAGACGAGCAGTACTTC.

This chain connects TRBV27 to TRBJ2-7; possibly TRBD1 for D (5 bases). Trimming shortened V by 5 bases and J by 0 bases, and 11 bases separated the two germline ends. Per the germline V gene, CDR1 is MNHEY and CDR2 is SMNVEV (reference sequence). The CDR3 contains 14 residues. CDR3 in amino acids: CASSKDTTSYEQYF. CDR3 DNA: TGTGCCAGCAGTAAGGACACCACCTCCTACGAGCAGTACTTC.

In this sample, this clonotype turned up many times. The rearrangement joins TRBV29-1 to TRBJ2-5; either TRBD1 or TRBD2 may supply D (5 bases each). This CDR3 comprises 13 residues. Germline V gives CDR1 SQVTM, CDR2 ANQGSEA. V was pared by 5 bases and J by 5 bases, with 15 bases between. The CDR3 loop reads CSVTRGPGETQYF. Written as DNA, the CDR3 is TGCAGCGTTACCCGGGGACCTGGGGAGACCCAGTACTTC.

This clonotype was seen ten or more times. CDR3 sequence reads: CASNPMGTSSIQYF. CDR3 nucleotides: TGTGCCAGTAATCCAATGGGGACTAGTAGCATTCAGTACTTC. The chain carries TRBV19 and TRBJ2-4; 8 bases are a match to TRBD2. V trimming: 7 bases; J trimming: 9 bases; junction bases outside the gene matches: 11. The CDR3 has 14 residues. Germline assignment: CDR1 LNHDA and CDR2 SQIVND (reference sequence).

This clonotype occurred a few times. The chain combines TRBV28 with TRBJ2-7, with TRBD2 matching 8 bases. V shed 8 bases, J shed 7 bases, and the junction held 19 bases outside the gene matches. Germline assignment: CDR1 MDHEN and CDR2 SYDVKM. The length of the CDR3 is 16 residues. CDR3 sequence (DNA): TGTGCCAGCGCATCCTTTTTGGCGGGAGGCGGTTGGGAGCAGTACTTC. This gives the protein CASASFLAGGGWEQYF. Looking up the rest from reference TRBV28 and TRBJ2-7 gives the full variable domain: DVKVTQSSRYLVKRTGEKVFLECVQDMDHENMFWYRQDPGLGLRLIYFSYDVKMKEKGDIPEGYSVSREKKERFSLILESASTNQTSMYLCASASFLAGGGWEQYFGPGTRLTVT.

The chain uses TRBV6-5 and TRBJ2-7; maybe TRBD2 (6 bases). The end of the DNA fits TRBJ2-1 better, so the J call may be wrong. CDR1 is MNHEY and CDR2 is SVGAGI in the germline V gene. CDR3 length: 16 amino acids. In DNA form, the CDR3 reads TGTGCCAGCAGTTACCCCCGCGATAGCGGAACCTACGAGCAGTTCTTC. Amino acid sequence: CASSYPRDSGTYEQFF.

The gene calls are TRBV5-1 and TRBJ2-1, with D perhaps TRBD2 (6 bases). This CDR3 is built from 15 residues. CDR1 SGHRS and CDR2 YFSETQ come from the germline V gene. V gave up 2 bases and J gave up 1 base, with 10 bases separating them. In DNA, the CDR3 is TGCGCCAGCAGCTTTTTCGGGAGATCCTACAATGAGCAGTTCTTC. Translated, it gives CASSFFGRSYNEQFF.

The chain couples TRBV11-2 to TRBJ1-2, with unresolved D. CDR3 size: 14 residues. V lost 5 bases and J 3 bases, leaving 13 bases between the germline ends. Per germline, CDR1 SGHAT and CDR2 FQNNGV. CDR3 in DNA: TGTGCCAGCAGCAAAATAGGGCAGGACTATGGCTACACCTTC. This codes for CASSKIGQDYGYTF. The full variable domain, completed using reference TRBV11-2 and TRBJ1-2, is EAGVAQSPRYKIIEKRQSVAFWCNPISGHATLYWYQQILGQGPKLLIQFQNNGVVDDSQLPKDRFSAERLKGVDSTLKIQPAKLEDSAVYLCASSKIGQDYGYTFGSGTRLTVV.

The CDR3 region is CASMTGRGFSYEQYF. Written as DNA, the CDR3 is TGTGCCAGCATGACGGGTCGCGGTTTCAGCTACGAGCAGTACTTC. The chain carries TRBV6-2 or TRBV6-3 and TRBJ2-7; no clear D gene. This CDR3 is 15 amino acids long. V was clipped by 7 bases and J by 3 bases, with 19 bases between them. Germline V gene lookup returns CDR1 MNHEY and CDR2 SVGEGT.

This clonotype was recorded at least ten times. This chain joins TRBV7-8 and TRBJ1-5; D is unresolved. Trimming removed 2 bases from V and 6 bases from J, with 14 bases in between. The CDR3 loop spans 15 amino acids. Germline V CDR1 and CDR2: SGHVS, FQNEAQ. The CDR3 coding sequence is TGTGCCAGCAGCTTATCCCCCCTCTCCGCTCAGCCCCAGCATTTT. Its protein is CASSLSPLSAQPQHF.

This clonotype has just one count. The chain employs TRBV6-1 and TRBJ2-7, with 10 bases that match TRBD1. The CDR3 covers 14 residues. Germline CDR1 reads MNHNS; CDR2 reads SASEGT. V dropped 7 bases and J dropped 5; count of bases not matched to a gene: 8. In DNA form, the CDR3 reads TGTGCCAGCACCGGGACAGGGGTCGTGGACGAGCAGTACTTC. Its translation: CASTGTGVVDEQYF.

There are many counts of this clonotype. The chain links TRBV7-9 to TRBJ2-5, with 9 bases matching TRBD2. This CDR3 has 14 residues. The germline CDR1 and CDR2 sequences are SEHNR and FQNEAQ (reference sequence). Trimming cost V 1 base and J 5 bases; bases outside gene matches: 2. The DNA of the CDR3 is TGTGCCAGCAGCTTAGGCGGGAGGGCGGAGACCCAGTACTTC. The encoded protein is CASSLGGRAETQYF.

About this clonotype itself: Because the CDR3 is missing its conserved closing phenylalanine or tryptophan, this is likely a read error. CDR3 sequence reads: CASSFLRGRDYNSPLHL. CDR3 DNA sequence: TGTGCCAGCAGTTTCCTAAGGGGAAGAGACTATAATTCACCCCTCCACCTT. The gene calls are TRBV12-3 or TRBV12-4 and TRBJ1-6, with a weak D call TRBD1 (5 bases). The CDR3 has 17 amino acids. Trimming left V 3 bases short and J 3 bases short, with 15 bases between.

In its sample, this clonotype was seen many times. The chain is built from TRBV11-2 and TRBJ2-7; D ambiguous. There are 16 residues in the CDR3. V was cut by 1 base and J by 3 bases, with 16 bases left in between. Germline V lookup: CDR1 SGHAT, CDR2 FQNNGV. The CDR3 sequence is CASSLVYKGSNYEQYF. CDR3 coding DNA: TGTGCCAGCAGCTTAGTTTATAAAGGGTCAAACTACGAGCAGTACTTC.

This clonotype was found a few times. The V and J genes are TRBV2 and TRBJ2-5, with 12 bases lining up with TRBD2. The V and J ends lost 0 bases and 0 bases, in that order; junction bases with no gene match: 2. In germline, CDR1 is SNHLY, CDR2 FYNNEI. The CDR3 spans 17 residues. This CDR3 reads CASSEARLAGDQETQYF. The CDR3 DNA is TGTGCCAGCAGTGAAGCGCGACTAGCGGGAGACCAAGAGACCCAGTACTTC.

Many counts were recorded for this clonotype. V is TRBV27 and J is TRBJ1-2; 8 bases are a match to TRBD1. The length of the CDR3 is 15 residues. V was pared by 5 bases and J by 8 bases, with 13 bases of the junction left unmatched. Looked up from germline, CDR1 is MNHEY and CDR2 is SMNVEV (reference sequence). This CDR3 is CASSTTSTGGGGYTF. In DNA form, the CDR3 reads TGTGCCAGCAGTACGACATCAACAGGGGGAGGGGGCTACACCTTC.

This clonotype was observed many times. The chain couples TRBV24-1 to TRBJ1-1; D possibly corresponds to TRBD1 (6 bases). V gave up 2 bases and J gave up 4 bases, with 10 bases separating them. This CDR3 is 14 amino acids long. CDR1 is KGHDR, CDR2 SFDVKD, per germline. The CDR3 nucleotides are TGTGCCACCAGTGATTCCCACAGGGCCACTGAAGCTTTCTTT. Protein product: CATSDSHRATEAFF.

This clonotype was detected ten times or more. The V call is TRBV7-2, the J call TRBJ1-2; D remains unclear. Deletions cut 4 bases from V and 10 bases from J, with 16 bases between. Looked up from germline, CDR1 is SGHTA and CDR2 is FQGNSA. The CDR3 is 13 amino acids. The CDR3 nucleotides read TGTGCCAGCAGCTATAGGGAGGCGCGCGACTACACCTTC. Protein: CASSYREARDYTF. The full variable domain, with the rest looked up from reference TRBV7-2 and TRBJ1-2, is GAGVSQSPSNKVTEKGKDVELRCDPISGHTALYWYRQSLGQGLEFLIYFQGNSAPDKSGLPSDRFSAERTGGSVSTLTIQRTQQEDSAVYLCASSYREARDYTFGSGTRLTVV.

J is TRBJ1-5 and V is TRBV11-2; 10 nucleotides line up with TRBD1. The CDR3 runs 16 residues. Germline V CDR1 and CDR2: SGHAT, FQNNGV. The J segment lost 3 bases and the V segment lost 5 bases, leaving 7 bases of the junction unmatched. The DNA for the CDR3 is TGTGCCAGCAGCCATAGGGACAGGGGATTCAATCAGCCCCAGCATTTT. Encoded protein: CASSHRDRGFNQPQHF. Looking up the rest from reference TRBV11-2 and TRBJ1-5 gives the full variable domain: EAGVAQSPRYKIIEKRQSVAFWCNPISGHATLYWYQQILGQGPKLLIQFQNNGVVDDSQLPKDRFSAERLKGVDSTLKIQPAKLEDSAVYLCASSHRDRGFNQPQHFGDGTRLSIL.

The rearrangement uses TRBV30 and TRBJ1-5; D is perhaps TRBD1 (6 bases). This CDR3 has 13 amino acids. Germline V gene lookup returns CDR1 GTSNPN and CDR2 SVGIG (reference sequence). Trimming stripped 7 bases from V and 0 bases from J, with 10 bases between. CDR3 residues: CAFGQHSNQPQHF. In DNA form, the CDR3 reads TGTGCCTTTGGACAGCATAGCAATCAGCCCCAGCATTTT.